Included here is one TCR beta chain sequence, with context. The antigen it recognizes is unknown. There are no base qualities to consult, and no much larger clone falls within one base. The data belong to a study of blood T cells in healthy people across ages (dated by TCRdb to 2013 to 2016). Turning to the overall study: In model experiments, template switching captured about one uniquely barcoded TCR beta cDNA molecule for every two T cells. Two additional independent replicas of 1 million unique cDNA reads from the same blood draw were analyzed for two donors (one aged 18 to 29 and one aged 80 or older). Donors were grouped into four age groups: young (average approximately 15 years), middle-aged (less than 40), aged (62) and long-lived (approximately 75). To avoid experimental bias, donors of different ages were spread randomly across the sequencing lanes. To track age-related changes in TCR beta repertoire diversity, the study relied on deep sequencing normalized with unique cDNA molecular identifiers. The research as a whole found: Estimates of total diversity based on one million sequenced T cells were regarded as lower bounds and as underestimates. Observed TCR beta diversity correlated strongly with the percentage of naive T cells measured by flow cytometry. Observed TCR beta diversity per million T cells fell roughly linearly with age, and a significant reduction was already apparent by age roughly 40. Conclusive comparison of naive and antigen-experienced compartments was prevented by the profiling of bulk unsorted PBMCs. Compared with the aged group, the long-lived group had more naive CD4+ T cells, fewer expanded clones and increased TCR diversity, a pattern suggesting age selection. Donor CMV infection status was unknown, potentially confounding age-related changes in expanded clonotypes.

The roughly 38 donors, aged about 6 to 95 years, were systemically healthy Caucasian individuals from Russia. Around 9.9 milliliters of peripheral blood were collected from each donor into EDTA-treated Vacutainer tubes. Ficoll-Paque density-gradient centrifugation was used to isolate PBMCs, with at least 6.5 million per sample. Total RNA, at least 5 micrograms per sample, was extracted from PBMCs with Trizol reagent. The percentages of naive CD45RAhigh/CD27high T cells were determined by flow cytometry on a PBMC aliquot from every donor. Library creation used 5' RACE. The run used an Illumina HiSeq 2500. A second roughly 7 to 12 cycle PCR used a sample-barcoded 5' primer and a J-beta primer mix. A template-switch 5' adaptor carrying 12 random nucleotides introduced a unique molecular identifier onto each TCR beta cDNA molecule. Each sample yielded at least 3 million CDR3-containing paired-end reads. The Mint cDNA synthesis kit, primed by a TRBC-specific oligonucleotide, was used to synthesize first-strand cDNA from all RNA. After uracil-DNA glycosylase treatment, a first 18-cycle PCR used universal primers M1SS and BC2_uni_R on all cDNA. In the source study's methods: For normalization, 1 million high-quality reads were randomly selected from each sample, with every read carrying a distinct molecular identifier. Reads sharing molecular identifiers were discarded rather than binned into consensus sequences. MiTCR, set to a Q25 quality threshold and the strictest error-elimination algorithm, was used for CDR3 identification, clonotype clustering and error correction. Lower-bound total TCR beta diversity was estimated with a nonparametric unseen species model using Euler transformation. TCRdb reran the public reads through fastp at Q25 and MiXCR, keeping productive beta chains. Identical CDR3 protein sequences are pooled into one entry, listed with their most common genes and DNA. These V and J calls originate from TCRdb's pipeline instead of the authors' own analysis. For this sample the table gives almost 1 million distinct CDR3 sequences, of which roughly half were detected only once. The ten largest clones represent about 22% of the sample.

Specimen: blood. The sequence came from a woman in her fifties or sixties in good health.

The DNA is TGCGCCAGCAGCCGGACAGGGGTCTACCAAGAGACCCAGTACTTC. Its translation is CASSRTGVYQETQYF. The sequence links TRBV5-1 to TRBJ2-5; 9 junctional bases match TRBD1. Taken from cysteine to phenylalanine, the CDR3 has 15 residues. The retained sequence is limited to the CDR3, 45 bases, with the frame set at the first base. V is pruned by 4 bases and J by 0 bases, leaving 4 bases of the junction without a gene match. According to the germline V gene, CDR1 reads SGHRS and CDR2 reads YFSETQ.